The next 32 T cell receptor beta chains were all read from a single sample in a study of T-cell reconstitution after alpha-beta-depleted transplantation in children (dated by TCRdb to the mid-2010s). The method behind the library was PCR. The listed sequencing device is Illumina HiSeq 2500. TCR libraries were prepared with molecular barcoding, using unique molecular identifiers to normalize TCRbeta repertoire quantification. Using fastp trimming at Q25 and MiXCR clonotype assembly, TCRdb reanalyzed the public sequencing data and kept in-frame beta chains. Rows with one shared CDR3 protein collapse into an entry with the most common genes and DNA. In all, the sample holds 5,500 to 7,000 distinct CDR3 sequences, and around 15% of those were seen once. Clones ranked in the top ten supply approximately 12% of the sample. Taken with the paper, the label for time point translates to: day 60 (about 2 months) after transplantation. This specimen's treatment or condition label, per the study, means: allogeneic hematopoietic cell transplantation with graft depleted of TCRalphabeta T cells and CD19 B cells.

The sequences come from PBMCs, mostly from graft donor cells, collected 60 days after TCRalphabeta/CD19-depleted stem cell transplant. The receptor set was obtained from a male patient aged 10 to 17 who had a stem cell transplant for acute myeloid leukemia, so the T cells may come from the graft donor.

This clonotype was found a few times. This chain uses TRBV6-2 or TRBV6-3 with TRBJ1-2; TRBD1 aligns across 8 bases. After removal of 0 bases from V and 8 bases from J, the junction contained 8 bases not matched to a gene. The CDR3 consists of 15 residues. Germline V lookup: CDR1 MNHEY, CDR2 SVGEGT. CDR3 sequence: CASSYSSGGAGGYTF. The CDR3 DNA reads TGTGCCAGCAGTTACTCGTCAGGGGGCGCGGGAGGCTACACCTTC.

This clonotype was detected a few times. This chain connects TRBV30 to TRBJ2-1, with 9 bases fitting TRBD2. This CDR3 spans 15 amino acids. After removal of 3 bases from V and 4 bases from J, the junction contained 7 bases not matched to a gene. Germline values: CDR1 GTSNPN, CDR2 SVGIG (reference sequence). CDR3 bases: TGTGCCTGGAGCTGGGGGGCGGGAGGGTACAATGAGCAGTTCTTC. It translates to CAWSWGAGGYNEQFF.

This clonotype was seen more than once but under ten times. This CDR3 reads CSARGGTVYGYTF. CDR3 nucleotides: TGCAGTGCTAGGGGGGGGACAGTCTATGGCTACACCTTC. The chain carries TRBV20-1 and TRBJ1-2, with 7 bases lining up with TRBD1. This CDR3 has 13 amino acids. V trimming: 3 bases; J trimming: 4 bases; junction bases outside the gene matches: 5. Germline lookup yields CDR1 DFQATT and CDR2 SNEGSKA (reference sequence).

This clonotype was seen only a few times. The rearrangement links TRBV27 to TRBJ1-5; 10 bases are a match to TRBD1. Germline V gives CDR1 MNHEY, CDR2 SMNVEV (reference sequence). The CDR3 spans 15 residues. Trimming took 3 bases from V and 3 from J; bases not matched to a gene: 2. The CDR3 DNA reads as TGTGCCAGCAGTTTTGGGACAGGGGTCAATCAGCCCCAGCATTTT. This encodes CASSFGTGVNQPQHF.

This chain uses TRBV20-1 with TRBJ2-7; TRBD1 might be the D (6 bases). Germline V gene sequence: CDR1 DFQATT, CDR2 SNEGSKA (reference sequence). Trimming left V 5 bases short and J 7 bases short, with 18 bases between. The CDR3 covers 13 residues. The CDR3, as DNA: TGCAGTGCTGGATACAGGGCGGGCGGGGAGCAGTACGTC. Translated, it gives CSAGYRAGGEQYV.

The gene calls are TRBV13 and TRBJ2-3, with 11 bases identical to TRBD2. Germline CDR1 reads PRHDT; CDR2 reads FYEKMQ (reference sequence). This CDR3 spans 16 amino acids. The junction had 5 bases not matched to a gene; V was cut back by 5 bases and J by 1 base. CDR3 sequence: CASSHRLAGRTDTQYF. The CDR3 DNA sequence: TGTGCCAGCAGCCACAGACTAGCGGGACGCACAGATACGCAGTATTTT.

The sample holds a few counts of this clonotype. The V and J genes are TRBV12-3 or TRBV12-4 and TRBJ1-1; D remains unclear. V was trimmed by 6 bases and J by 1 base, leaving 12 bases between them. The CDR3 is 14 residues long. Written as DNA, the CDR3 is TGTGCCAGCAGCTACTCCACACAGAACACTGAAGCTTTCTTT. Protein sequence: CASSYSTQNTEAFF.

The DNA for the CDR3 is TGTGCCAGCTCACCCGGGACTAGCAATGAGCAGTTCTTC. Translated, it gives CASSPGTSNEQFF. The V and J genes are TRBV18 and TRBJ2-1; 8 bases line up with TRBD2. CDR3 length: 13 amino acids. V lost 3 bases to trimming and J lost 6 bases; unmatched junction nucleotides: 1. Germline lookup yields CDR1 KGHSH and CDR2 LQKENI.

For this clonotype: Sequence at one end of the junction differs from germline and may be a read error. The chain recombines TRBV7-8 with TRBJ1-1; D not certain. CDR3 length: 13 amino acids. The germline gives CDR1 SGHVS, CDR2 FQNEAQ. The CDR3 DNA is TGTGCCAGCAGCTTAGCCCGGGAAACTGAAGTTTCCTTT. Its translation is CASSLARETEVSF. Combining the CDR3 with reference TRBV7-8 and TRBJ1-1 gives the whole variable domain GAGVSQSPRYKVAKRGQDVALRCDPISGHVSLFWYQQALGQGPEFLTYFQNEAQLDKSGLPSDRFFAERPEGSVSTLKIQRTQQEDSAVYLCASSLARETEVSFGQGTRLTVV.

This clonotype was observed a few times. The chain carries TRBV6-2 or TRBV6-3 and TRBJ2-2; no clear D gene. The CDR3 is 12 amino acids. CDR1 and CDR2 from the germline V gene are MNHEY and SVGEGT. The ends were cut back, 5 bases at V and 7 bases at J, with 8 bases in the middle. In DNA form, the CDR3 reads TGTGCCAGCAGTCGGAATAACGGGGAGCTGTTTTTT. It encodes CASSRNNGELFF.

This clonotype qualifies as medium-sized. The chain is built from TRBV5-4 and TRBJ1-1; D gene ambiguous. Trimming removed 2 bases from V and 4 bases from J, with 9 bases in between. This CDR3 is built from 13 residues. CDR1 SGHNT and CDR2 YYREEE come from the germline V gene (reference sequence). Written as DNA, the CDR3 is TGTGCCAGCAGCTTACGTACGAGCACTGAAGCTTTCTTT. Translated: CASSLRTSTEAFF.

Within the sample, this clonotype is medium-sized (0.01 to 0.1%). The rearrangement links TRBV12-3 or TRBV12-4 to TRBJ1-5; D is undetermined. V was shortened by 6 bases and J by 3 bases, with 12 bases between the two germline ends. The CDR3 sequence is 14 residues long. CDR3: CASRKERPNQPQHF. CDR3 sequence (DNA): TGTGCCAGCAGAAAGGAAAGGCCCAATCAGCCCCAGCATTTT.

This chain links TRBV7-9 with TRBJ1-2; no reliable D call. Germline CDR1 is SEHNR and CDR2 is FQNEAQ (reference sequence). The CDR3 contains 13 residues. The germline V and J ends were trimmed by 3 bases and 6 bases, with 11 bases remaining between them. CDR3 loop: CASSFLTIHGYTF. DNA of the CDR3: TGTGCCAGCAGCTTCCTAACTATTCATGGCTACACCTTC.

The chain links TRBV30 to TRBJ1-2; the match to TRBD1 covers 8 bases. This CDR3 comprises 13 residues. J was trimmed by 7 bases and V by 2 bases; bases with no gene match: 6. Germline assignment: CDR1 GTSNPN and CDR2 SVGIG (reference sequence). In DNA, the CDR3 is TGTGCCTGGAGTCCGGACAGGGATAGTGGCTACACCTTC. It translates to CAWSPDRDSGYTF.

This clonotype was detected a few times. This sequence joins TRBV20-1 and TRBJ2-3; 7 bases are shared with TRBD2. The V segment lost 3 bases and the J segment 6 bases; nucleotides outside the gene matches: 15. Germline V CDR1 and CDR2: DFQATT, SNEGSKA (reference sequence). The CDR3 consists of 16 residues. CDR3 loop: CSASGGGTDKEDTQYF. The CDR3 DNA is TGCAGTGCTAGTGGGGGGGGGACGGATAAAGAGGATACGCAGTATTTT.

V gene TRBV6-2 or TRBV6-3 combines with J gene TRBJ2-1, with 11 bases that match TRBD2. Per germline, CDR1 MNHEY and CDR2 SVGEGT. This CDR3 region has 18 residues. Trimming removed 6 bases from V and 7 bases from J; junction bases left unmatched: 17. The CDR3 nucleotides are TGTGCCAGCAGACCACTAGCGGGAGCGGGGGAGGTCTCGAATGAGCAGTTCTTC. Encoded protein: CASRPLAGAGEVSNEQFF.

This clonotype was detected only a few times. The chain uses TRBV6-5 and TRBJ2-1; 10 nucleotides agree with TRBD2. This CDR3 is built from 11 residues. CDR1 and CDR2 (germline): MNHEY, SVGAGI. This chain's CDR3 is CASGRTNEQFF. The CDR3 DNA reads TGTGCTAGCGGGAGGACCAATGAGCAGTTCTTC.

This clonotype is a singleton in its sample. Germline and junction disagree at one end, which may indicate a read error. The CDR3 sequence is CANSSPPGALAGRGEQFF. In DNA form, the CDR3 reads TGTGCCAACAGCTCCCCCCCGGGAGCCCTAGCGGGAAGGGGTGAGCAGTTCTTC. This chain links TRBV11-2 with TRBJ2-1, with TRBD2 matching 9 bases. This CDR3 is built from 18 residues. CDR1 and CDR2 (germline): SGHAT, FQNNGV. The full variable domain, its missing parts supplied by reference TRBV11-2 and TRBJ2-1, is EAGVAQSPRYKIIEKRQSVAFWCNPISGHATLYWYQQILGQGPKLLIQFQNNGVVDDSQLPKDRFSAERLKGVDSTLKIQPAKLEDSAVYLCANSSPPGALAGRGEQFFGPGTRLTVL.

The rearrangement joins TRBV6-6 to TRBJ1-4, with TRBD1 matching over 8 bases. Unmatched junction bases numbered 5, after V lost 10 bases and J lost 7 bases. CDR1 is MNHNY and CDR2 is SVGAGI in the germline V gene (reference sequence). CDR3 length: 12 amino acids. The CDR3, as DNA: TGTGCCACCAGGGGGCTCGGTGAAAAACTGTTTTTT. This translates into CATRGLGEKLFF.

This clonotype has more than one count but fewer than ten. At one end, the junction sequence differs from germline, possibly due to a read error. The gene calls are TRBV7-8 and TRBJ2-5; no definite D call. The CDR3 extends over 9 amino acids. Germline V gene data show CDR1 as SGHVS and CDR2 as FQNEAQ. The CDR3 spells CTLSAAQYF. The DNA for the CDR3 is TGCACCCTAAGTGCGGCCCAGTACTTC. The full variable domain, rest sourced from reference TRBV7-8 and TRBJ2-5, is GAGVSQSPRYKVAKRGQDVALRCDPISGHVSLFWYQQALGQGPEFLTYFQNEAQLDKSGLPSDRFFAERPEGSVSTLKIQRTQQEDSAVYLCTLSAAQYFGPGTRLLVL.

This clonotype was seen a single time. The chain combines TRBV15 with TRBJ2-7; D is uncertain. Trimming shortened V by 1 base and J by 1 base, and 8 bases separated the two germline ends. The CDR3 covers 14 residues. The germline V gene has CDR1 LNHNV and CDR2 YYDKDF (reference sequence). CDR3 DNA: TGTGCCACCAGCAGAGGGGGTACTTCCTACGAGCAGTACTTC. Encoded protein: CATSRGGTSYEQYF.

The CDR3 sequence: CASTSGRVSGELFF. The CDR3 nucleotides are TGTGCCAGTACTAGCGGGAGGGTGTCCGGGGAGCTGTTTTTT. The chain combines TRBV19 with TRBJ2-2; 12 nucleotides match TRBD2. This CDR3 has 14 residues. Trimming removed 7 bases from V and 6 bases from J; junction bases left unmatched: 3. The germline V gene has CDR1 LNHDA and CDR2 SQIVND (reference sequence). Full variable domain (missing parts from reference TRBV19 and TRBJ2-2): DGGITQSPKYLFRKEGQNVTLSCEQNLNHDAMYWYRQDPGQGLRLIYYSQIVNDFQKGDIAEGYSVSREKKESFPLTVTSAQKNPTAFYLCASTSGRVSGELFFGEGSRLTVL.

This clonotype is labeled medium-sized. The V gene is TRBV20-1, the J gene TRBJ2-7; tentative D call: TRBD2 (5 bases). Germline-derived CDR1 and CDR2 are DFQATT and SNEGSKA (reference sequence). The CDR3 has 13 residues. With 4 bases removed from V and 0 bases from J, the gap between germline ends came to 10 bases. Here the CDR3 DNA reads TGCAGTGCTATCACACGGGGCTCCTACGAGCAGTACTTC. It encodes CSAITRGSYEQYF.

This sequence joins TRBV20-1 and TRBJ1-1, with D hard to call. The CDR3 covers 15 residues. V was shortened by 0 bases and J by 4 bases, with 15 bases between the two germline ends. The V gene's germline CDR1 is DFQATT and CDR2 SNEGSKA (reference sequence). In DNA, the CDR3 is TGCAGTGCTAGAGATCGAGAGGGATGGGCCACTGAAGCTTTCTTT. It translates to CSARDREGWATEAFF.

In its sample, this clonotype was seen a few times. The chain combines TRBV4-3 with TRBJ2-2; 7 nucleotides line up with TRBD1. J gave up 3 bases and V 1 base, and 2 bases lay outside the gene matches. The CDR3 contains 15 residues. The germline V gene has CDR1 LGHNA and CDR2 YSLEER. The chain's CDR3 is CASSQVRGYTGELFF. DNA for the CDR3: TGCGCCAGCAGCCAAGTCAGGGGGTACACCGGGGAGCTGTTTTTT.

This clonotype is labeled medium-sized. This sequence joins TRBV6-5 and TRBJ2-3; 7 bases line up with TRBD1. The V segment lost 6 bases and the J segment 2 bases; nucleotides outside the gene matches: 5. The germline V gene encodes CDR1 MNHEY and CDR2 SVGAGI. The CDR3 sequence is 14 residues long. CDR3 nucleotides: TGTGCCAGCAGAAAGACAGGGAACACAGATACGCAGTATTTT. Translating gives CASRKTGNTDTQYF.

V gene TRBV6-1 combines with J gene TRBJ1-5; 7 bases fit TRBD1. The CDR3 consists of 14 residues. Germline V gives CDR1 MNHNS, CDR2 SASEGT. The junction had 6 bases not matched to a gene; V was cut back by 5 bases and J by 5 bases. In nucleotides, the CDR3 is TGTGCCAGCAGTCCCCGACAGGGATATCAGCCCCAGCATTTT. Translation gives CASSPRQGYQPQHF.

V usage is TRBV6-6 and J usage is TRBJ2-3; no clear D. This CDR3 has 13 amino acids. Trimming cost V 0 bases and J 9 bases, with 10 bases left between them. Germline V gene sequence: CDR1 MNHNY, CDR2 SVGAGI (reference sequence). The CDR3, as DNA: TGTGCCAGCAGTTACTCGGAGAAACTAACGCAGTATTTT. Translating it yields CASSYSEKLTQYF.

This clonotype was seen a handful of times. J is TRBJ2-2 and V is TRBV6-1; TRBD2 might be the D (6 bases). V lost 2 bases to trimming and J lost 4 bases, with 14 bases between them. The CDR3 length is 16 residues. CDR1 and CDR2 (germline): MNHNS, SASEGT. For the CDR3, the DNA is TGTGCCAGCAGTGAAAAGACTCCGCGGGGCACCGGGGAGCTGTTTTTT. It is translated as CASSEKTPRGTGELFF.

The V call is TRBV19, the J call TRBJ1-2; no clear D. CDR1 and CDR2 (germline): LNHDA, SQIVND (reference sequence). With 6 bases removed from V and 2 bases from J, the gap between germline ends came to 22 bases. The CDR3 sequence is 17 residues long. This CDR3 reads CASRSTFGRTENYGYTF. The CDR3 region has the DNA TGTGCCAGTAGGTCAACCTTCGGACGGACCGAAAACTATGGCTACACCTTC.

This clonotype was counted a few times. The CDR3 loop is CAISGGAGGSNQPQHF. CDR3 DNA sequence: TGTGCCATCAGTGGGGGGGCAGGGGGGAGCAATCAGCCCCAGCATTTT. The genes are TRBV10-3 and TRBJ1-5; the match to TRBD1 covers 7 bases. The CDR3 is made up of 16 amino acids. V dropped 4 bases and J dropped 1; count of bases not matched to a gene: 7. Germline lookup yields CDR1 ENHRY and CDR2 SYGVKD.

The gene calls are TRBV7-2 and TRBJ1-1; TRBD1 agrees at 7 bases. Trimming removed 3 bases from V and 2 bases from J; junction bases left unmatched: 3. The CDR3 covers 14 residues. CDR1 is SGHTA and CDR2 is FQGNSA in the germline V gene. The CDR3 spells CASSFQGGNTEAFF. In DNA, the CDR3 is TGTGCCAGCAGCTTTCAGGGGGGTAACACTGAAGCTTTCTTT.